The 21 T cell receptor beta chains reported below all come from one sample, sequenced in a study of TIL therapy for anti-PD-1-resistant metastatic lung cancer. The immunoSEQ assay was v3. Sequencing was performed with immunoSEQ multiplex PCR; in TCRdb, only in-frame clones are kept and a portion is missing. The sample has approximately 20,000 clones, approximately 79% seen once; the top ten hold 7.4%. Time point reported: pre-treatment sample, taken before nivolumab and TIL therapy. Here the sequenced sample was blood, taken at baseline. These TCRs come from a person aged 25 to 85 with non-small cell lung cancer.

The chain couples TRBV2 to TRBJ1-1; a weak D match, TRBD1 (5 bases). V gave up 5 bases and J gave up 0 bases, with 16 bases separating them. The CDR3 runs 16 residues. Germline V CDR1 and CDR2: SNHLY, FYNNEI. CDR3 in DNA: TGTGCCAGCAGTCCTCGGGGGGGACTCATGAACACTGAAGCTTTCTTT. It translates to CASSPRGGLMNTEAFF.

The V and J genes are TRBV7-2 and TRBJ1-2; D not resolved. CDR1 is SGHTA, CDR2 FQGNSA, per germline. The CDR3 consists of 14 residues. Trimming removed 3 bases from V and 1 base from J, with 9 bases in between. The CDR3 sequence is CASSLAASNYGYTF. The CDR3 DNA follows: TGTGCCAGCAGCTTGGCGGCCAGTAACTATGGCTACACCTTC. The full variable domain, completed using reference TRBV7-2 and TRBJ1-2, is GAGVSQSPSNKVTEKGKDVELRCDPISGHTALYWYRQSLGQGLEFLIYFQGNSAPDKSGLPSDRFSAERTGGSVSTLTIQRTQQEDSAVYLCASSLAASNYGYTFGSGTRLTVV.

The table lists this clone with a count of one. This chain connects TRBV28 to TRBJ1-1, with 7 bases identical to TRBD1. This CDR3 contains 15 residues. The germline CDR1 and CDR2 sequences are MDHEN and SYDVKM. V dropped 4 bases and J dropped 1; count of bases not matched to a gene: 6. The CDR3 bases are TGTGCCAGCAGTTCACCGAGACAGGGGAACACTGAAGCTTTCTTT. Amino acid sequence: CASSSPRQGNTEAFF. The full variable domain, its missing parts supplied by reference TRBV28 and TRBJ1-1, is DVKVTQSSRYLVKRTGEKVFLECVQDMDHENMFWYRQDPGLGLRLIYFSYDVKMKEKGDIPEGYSVSREKKERFSLILESASTNQTSMYLCASSSPRQGNTEAFFGQGTRLTVV.

This clone was detected a few times. The rearrangement uses TRBV27 and TRBJ2-7; possibly TRBD1 for D (5 bases). This CDR3 is built from 15 residues. Germline V gene data show CDR1 as MNHEY and CDR2 as SMNVEV (reference sequence). The V gene lost 1 base and the J gene lost 0 bases, with 10 bases spanning the gap. CDR3: CASSLYTGASYEQYF. CDR3 nucleotide sequence: TGTGCCAGCAGTTTATACACAGGCGCCTCCTACGAGCAGTACTTC.

V usage is TRBV6-6 and J usage is TRBJ1-1; no clear D gene. Per germline, CDR1 MNHNY and CDR2 SVGAGI (reference sequence). There are 13 residues in the CDR3. V lost 6 bases and J lost 5, with 13 bases in between. The DNA for the CDR3 is TGTGCCAGCAGCCCTAGTTTGGGGACTGAAGCTTTCTTT. As protein: CASSPSLGTEAFF.

As concerns this clone: The sample holds other DNA sequences that translate to the same CDR3. The chain joins TRBV19 to TRBJ1-4, with a tentative D call TRBD1 (5 bases). With 3 bases removed from V and 8 bases from J, the gap between germline ends came to 16 bases. Germline-derived CDR1 and CDR2 are LNHDA and SQIVND (reference sequence). This CDR3 is built from 15 residues. Here the CDR3 reads CASSMRGGGGEKLFF. Written as DNA, the CDR3 is TGTGCCAGTAGTATGAGGGGCGGGGGAGGAGAAAAACTGTTTTTT.

The rearrangement uses TRBV6-6 and TRBJ1-1, with D possibly being TRBD1 (5 bases). V was cut by 3 bases and J by 0 bases, with 8 bases left in between. CDR1 and CDR2 from the germline V gene are MNHNY and SVGAGI (reference sequence). This CDR3 contains 14 residues. DNA of the CDR3: TGTGCCAGCAGTTATTCGGGGGTGAACACTGAAGCTTTCTTT. Translated: CASSYSGVNTEAFF.

The chain couples TRBV6-2 or TRBV6-3 to TRBJ2-7, with TRBD2 as a possible D gene (6 bases). The CDR3 has 17 amino acids. V gave up 5 bases and J gave up 2 bases, with 22 bases separating them. Germline lookup yields CDR1 MNHEY and CDR2 SVGEGT. CDR3 nucleotide sequence: TGTGCCAGCAGTCAAGGAGGGGATGGGGACGTAGCCTACGAGCAGTACTTC. It is translated as CASSQGGDGDVAYEQYF.

The chain couples TRBV9 to TRBJ2-1, with D unresolved. V was pared by 4 bases and J by 1 base, with 12 bases between. The CDR3 length is 15 residues. Per the germline V gene, CDR1 is SGDLS and CDR2 is YYNGEE. The CDR3 bases are TGTGCCAGCAGCCCTCGGTCGCGGTCCTACAATGAGCAGTTCTTC. Translated, it gives CASSPRSRSYNEQFF.

The rearrangement joins TRBV5-6 to TRBJ2-1; TRBD2 is a possible D gene (5 bases). CDR1 is SGHDT and CDR2 is YYEEEE in the germline V gene. The CDR3 covers 14 residues. Between the trimmed V and J ends, which lost 0 bases and 4 bases, there was a span of 8 bases. As DNA, the CDR3 is TGTGCCAGCAGCTTGGGACGAGGGTACAATGAGCAGTTCTTC. It is translated as CASSLGRGYNEQFF.

The chain employs TRBV14 and TRBJ2-5; perhaps TRBD1 as D (5 bases). V lost 2 bases and J 1 base, leaving 8 bases between the germline ends. This CDR3 contains 14 residues. Germline CDR1 reads SGHDN; CDR2 reads FVKESK. The CDR3 protein is CASSQIRAQETQYF. The CDR3 DNA sequence: TGTGCCAGCAGCCAAATCAGGGCCCAAGAGACCCAGTACTTC.

This clone occurred a few times. The chain employs TRBV7-3 and TRBJ2-7; the D call may be TRBD1 or TRBD2 (5 bases each). V was clipped by 5 bases and J by 2 bases, with 16 bases between them. The CDR3 spans 15 residues. Germline V CDR1 and CDR2: SGHTA, FQGTGA. CDR3 region: CASSLDGGSTYEQYF. In nucleotides, the CDR3 is TGTGCCAGCAGCCTTGATGGGGGATCTACCTACGAGCAGTACTTC.

The chain has TRBV2 and TRBJ2-5; TRBD1 might be the D (6 bases). Germline assignment: CDR1 SNHLY and CDR2 FYNNEI. Trimming cost V 6 bases and J 1 base, with 12 bases left between them. This CDR3 comprises 14 residues. As DNA, the CDR3 is TGTGCCAGCAGGCCGGACAGCGGCCAAGAGACCCAGTACTTC. As protein: CASRPDSGQETQYF.

The chain carries TRBV29-1 and TRBJ1-2; D is undetermined. V was trimmed by 5 bases and J by 4 bases, leaving 14 bases between them. The CDR3 consists of 13 residues. CDR1 and CDR2 from the germline V gene are SQVTM and ANQGSEA. This CDR3 is CSVFDLDGYGYTF. The CDR3 DNA reads as TGCAGCGTTTTTGATCTGGACGGCTATGGCTACACCTTC.

The chain links TRBV27 to TRBJ1-2; 7 bases are a match to TRBD1. The J segment lost 2 bases and the V segment lost 10 bases, leaving 7 bases of the junction unmatched. The CDR3 has 13 amino acids. Germline V gene data show CDR1 as MNHEY and CDR2 as SMNVEV (reference sequence). The CDR3 reads CATAGQDNYGYTF. The CDR3 DNA reads TGTGCCACCGCCGGACAGGACAACTATGGCTACACCTTC.

The V and J genes are TRBV28 and TRBJ1-6, with no clear D. The germline gives CDR1 MDHEN, CDR2 SYDVKM. CDR3 length: 15 residues. Trimming stripped 5 bases from V and 9 bases from J, with 17 bases between. CDR3 DNA: TGTGCCAGCAGTACAGTCAACCCTCTAACTTCACCCCTCCACTTT. It codes for CASSTVNPLTSPLHF.

There are a few counts of this clone. The chain is built from TRBV4-2 and TRBJ2-2; D ambiguous. V was pared by 4 bases and J by 0 bases, with 12 bases between. The CDR3 is 16 residues long. Germline V gene data show CDR1 as LGHNA and CDR2 as YNFKEQ. The CDR3 DNA is TGTGCCAGCAGCCGAGACGGAAGCTCGAACACCGGGGAGCTGTTTTTT. Translated: CASSRDGSSNTGELFF.

The CDR3 DNA reads TGTGCCAGCAGCTCACGACAGGGCCAAGGCTACACCTTC. Protein product: CASSSRQGQGYTF. The chain links TRBV11-1 to TRBJ1-2; 7 nucleotides align to TRBD1. The length of the CDR3 is 13 residues. Losses at the gene ends were 4 bases for V and 8 bases for J; bases not matched to a gene: 7. The germline V gene encodes CDR1 SGHAT and CDR2 FQDESV (reference sequence). Complete variable domain (other parts from reference TRBV11-1 and TRBJ1-2): EAEVAQSPRYKITEKSQAVAFWCDPISGHATLYWYRQILGQGPELLVQFQDESVVDDSQLPKDRFSAERLKGVDSTLKIQPAELGDSAMYLCASSSRQGQGYTFGSGTRLTVV.

This rearrangement joins TRBV6-4 to TRBJ1-5, with a weak D call TRBD1 (6 bases). With 8 bases removed from V and 1 base from J, the gap between germline ends came to 12 bases. Germline assignment: CDR1 MRHNA and CDR2 SNTAGT. The CDR3 is 14 amino acids. The CDR3 sequence is CASSEGGSNQPQHF. The CDR3 DNA sequence: TGTGCCAGCTCCGAAGGGGGAAGCAATCAGCCCCAGCATTTT.

This clone was observed once. The rearrangement links TRBV7-9 to TRBJ2-3; tentatively, D is TRBD2 (5 bases). The V gene's germline CDR1 is SEHNR and CDR2 FQNEAQ (reference sequence). Trimming cost V 3 bases and J 2 bases, with 6 bases left between them. There are 13 residues in the CDR3. The CDR3 DNA follows: TGTGCCAGCAGCTTGGACTTCACAGATACGCAGTATTTT. Encoded protein: CASSLDFTDTQYF. Full variable domain (rest looked up from reference TRBV7-9 and TRBJ2-3): DTGVSQNPRHKITKRGQNVTFRCDPISEHNRLYWYRQTLGQGPEFLTYFQNEAQLEKSRLLSDRFSAERPKGSFSTLEIQRTEQGDSAMYLCASSLDFTDTQYFGPGTRLTVL.

CDR3 bases: TGTGCCAGCAGATCCGCGGGGGGCCAGCCCTACGAGCAGTACTTC. Amino acids: CASRSAGGQPYEQYF. The V call is TRBV27, the J call TRBJ2-7, with 8 nucleotides matching TRBD2. Germline CDR1 reads MNHEY; CDR2 reads SMNVEV (reference sequence). The CDR3 runs to 15 residues. V lost 6 bases, J lost 2 bases, and 9 bases stayed unmatched.